This paragraph covers one TCR beta chain sequence. This sample is part of a study of T cells after somatic rescue of genetic block. Some clones are missing from TCRdb's copy, which holds only in-frame ones; the method was immunoSEQ multiplex PCR. The data contain around 14,000 clones, 70% to 80% of them singletons. Trimming cost V 6 bases and J 2 bases, with 8 bases left between them. The CDR3 spans 13 residues. CDR1 and CDR2 (germline): SGHAT, FQNNGV. Source material: peripheral blood mononuclear cells (PBMCs). The source of this sequence is a boy aged 5-17 years. The chain combines TRBV11-2 with TRBJ2-1; D might be TRBD1 (5 bases). The CDR3 DNA is TGTGCCAGCAGGAGACAGACCTACAATGAGCAGTTCTTC. Its protein product is CASRRQTYNEQFF.